This entry is about one T cell receptor (beta chain). The antigen remains unidentified. This sample was included in a study of T cell responses to AZD1222 COVID-19 vaccine. General observations from the study: Among the donors, most were white British and more were female, and clonal diversity was possibly underestimated.

Germline V CDR1 and CDR2: MNHEY, SVGAGI. The CDR3 sequence is 15 residues long. Trimming took 6 bases from V and 1 from J, leaving 14 bases between them. Pooling covered second doses at about 4 or about 12 weeks. The method was immunoSEQ multiplex PCR; TCRdb's version includes in-frame clones alone and lacks a portion of them. The table has 100,000 to 140,000 clones, around 93% seen once; the top ten hold roughly 9%. The sample was peripheral blood, taken 28 days after the second AZD1222 dose. The chain is built from TRBV6-5 and TRBJ2-3; D gene uncertain. The sequence came from an adult who received the AZD1222 COVID-19 vaccine. The CDR3 DNA sequence: TGTGCCAGCAGGAAGCAGCGATTTGGCACAGATACGCAGTATTTT. This codes for CASRKQRFGTDTQYF.